This is a list of T cell receptor beta chains from one sample in a study of lymphopenia after photon versus proton radiotherapy. Assay: immunoSEQ multiplex PCR; the TCRdb copy retains only in-frame clones and omits some. Among 70,000 or so clones listed, 85% to 95% were seen once. The sequencing used peripheral blood, collected from a patient treated with photon-based radiotherapy. Receptors originate from a woman in her thirties or forties with cholangiocarcinoma. The CDR3 runs from the conserved cysteine through the conserved F or W. The D gene is left open where the match is weak. The listing skips clone size in some rows; elsewhere it reads once, few, many or a size class.

J gene: TRBJ1-5; D gene: TRBD1; V gene: TRBV7-4; clone size: NA; CDR3 protein: CASSLLARQGGCCGQPQHF; CDR3 DNA: TGTGCCAGCAGCTTGTTAGCCCGACAGGGGGGCTGCTGCGGACAGCCCCAGCATTTT
J gene: TRBJ2-1; D gene: TRBD2; V gene: TRBV5-5; clone size: NA; CDR3 protein: CASSLSSGRPVVYNEQFF; CDR3 DNA: TGTGCCAGCAGCCTCTCTAGCGGGAGACCCGTGGTCTACAATGAGCAGTTCTTC
J gene: TRBJ1-2; D gene: TRBD1; V gene: TRBV18; clone size: NA; CDR3 protein: CASSPPAGTGIWASGYTF; CDR3 DNA: TGTGCCAGCTCACCTCCAGCCGGGACAGGGATTTGGGCGTCCGGCTACACCTTC
J gene: TRBJ1-1; D gene: NA; V gene: TRBV30; clone size: NA; CDR3 protein: CAWSVGGGGTEAFF; CDR3 DNA: TGTGCCTGGAGTGTAGGGGGGGGAGGAACTGAAGCTTTCTTT
J gene: TRBJ1-2; D gene: NA; V gene: TRBV6-1; clone size: NA; CDR3 protein: CASSESGRSGYTF; CDR3 DNA: TGTGCCAGCAGTGAATCGGGGAGGTCTGGCTACACCTTC
J gene: TRBJ2-5; D gene: NA; V gene: TRBV11-2; clone size: NA; CDR3 protein: CASSFRSGGGETQYF; CDR3 DNA: TGTGCCAGCAGCTTCAGATCAGGAGGGGGCGAGACCCAGTACTTC
J gene: TRBJ2-2; D gene: TRBD2; V gene: TRBV9; clone size: NA; CDR3 protein: CASSRRLAGTGELFF; CDR3 DNA: TGTGCCAGCAGCCGCCGACTAGCGGGCACCGGGGAGCTGTTTTTT
J gene: TRBJ2-3; D gene: TRBD1; V gene: TRBV28; clone size: NA; CDR3 protein: CASSRGQGADTQYF; CDR3 DNA: TGTGCCAGCAGTCGCGGACAGGGCGCAGATACGCAGTATTTT
J gene: TRBJ1-2; D gene: NA; V gene: TRBV15; clone size: NA; CDR3 protein: CATSSGAPKQGGYTF; CDR3 DNA: TGTGCCACCAGCAGTGGGGCCCCTAAACAGGGCGGCTACACCTTC
J gene: TRBJ1-4; D gene: TRBD1; V gene: TRBV7-9; clone size: NA; CDR3 protein: CASSSDRVNEKLFF; CDR3 DNA: TGTGCCAGCAGCTCCGACAGGGTTAATGAAAAACTGTTTTTT
J gene: TRBJ2-1; D gene: NA; V gene: TRBV7-2; clone size: NA; CDR3 protein: CASSGDPAGSNEQFF; CDR3 DNA: TGTGCCAGCAGCGGAGACCCCGCCGGGAGCAATGAGCAGTTCTTC
J gene: TRBJ2-7; D gene: NA; V gene: TRBV29-1; clone size: NA; CDR3 protein: CSVEDLRGQYF; CDR3 DNA: TGCAGCGTTGAAGATCTCCGCGGGCAGTACTTC
J gene: TRBJ2-5; D gene: TRBD2; V gene: TRBV5-1; clone size: NA; CDR3 protein: CASSPGLAGEREDF; CDR3 DNA: TGCGCCAGCAGCCCCGGACTAGCGGGGGAACGGGAAGACTTC
J gene: TRBJ1-5; D gene: NA; V gene: TRBV25-1; clone size: NA; CDR3 protein: CASTGRKGQPQHF; CDR3 DNA: TGTGCCAGCACCGGACGAAAGGGTCAGCCCCAGCATTTT
J gene: TRBJ2-7; D gene: TRBD2; V gene: TRBV10-2; clone size: NA; CDR3 protein: CASRPAGGLGSSYEQYF; CDR3 DNA: TGCGCCAGCCGACCAGCGGGGGGGCTCGGCAGCTCCTACGAGCAGTACTTC
J gene: TRBJ1-1; D gene: NA; V gene: TRBV7-9; clone size: NA; CDR3 protein: CASSGDQLTEAFF; CDR3 DNA: TGTGCCAGCAGCGGGGACCAGCTCACTGAAGCTTTCTTT
J gene: TRBJ2-5; D gene: TRBD1; V gene: TRBV5-4; clone size: NA; CDR3 protein: CASSKDRVSPKETQYF; CDR3 DNA: TGTGCCAGCAGCAAGGACAGGGTTTCGCCCAAAGAGACCCAGTACTTC
J gene: TRBJ2-7; D gene: TRBD1; V gene: TRBV9; clone size: NA; CDR3 protein: CASSVEGTGAYEQYF; CDR3 DNA: TGTGCCAGCAGCGTAGAAGGGACAGGCGCCTACGAGCAGTACTTC
J gene: TRBJ1-3; D gene: TRBD1; V gene: TRBV9; clone size: NA; CDR3 protein: CASSGSQGTFSGNTIYF; CDR3 DNA: TGTGCCAGCAGCGGATCACAGGGGACCTTTTCTGGAAACACCATATATTTT
J gene: TRBJ1-3; D gene: NA; V gene: TRBV9; clone size: NA; CDR3 protein: CASSVDGRGSGNTIYF; CDR3 DNA: TGTGCCAGCAGCGTAGATGGCAGGGGCTCTGGAAACACCATATATTTT
J gene: TRBJ2-5; D gene: TRBD1; V gene: TRBV7-9; clone size: NA; CDR3 protein: CASSPIDRGVAETQYF; CDR3 DNA: TGTGCCAGCAGCCCTATAGACAGGGGTGTTGCTGAGACCCAGTACTTC
J gene: TRBJ1-1; D gene: NA; V gene: TRBV7-3; clone size: NA; CDR3 protein: CASSPSRGPEAFF; CDR3 DNA: TGTGCCAGCAGCCCCTCGCGGGGACCTGAAGCTTTCTTT
J gene: TRBJ1-3; D gene: NA; V gene: TRBV7-9; clone size: large; CDR3 protein: CASSLPLSQRAGNTIYF; CDR3 DNA: TGTGCCAGCAGCTTACCCCTGTCACAAAGGGCTGGAAACACCATATATTTT
J gene: TRBJ2-7; D gene: TRBD1; V gene: TRBV15; clone size: once; CDR3 protein: CATSRDIAGGEQYF; CDR3 DNA: TGTGCCACCAGCAGAGATATAGCAGGGGGCGAGCAGTACTTC
J gene: TRBJ1-1; D gene: NA; V gene: TRBV7-2; clone size: NA; CDR3 protein: CASEAGVLSNTEAFF; CDR3 DNA: TGTGCCAGCGAGGCGGGGGTCCTCTCGAACACTGAAGCTTTCTTT
J gene: TRBJ2-7; D gene: NA; V gene: TRBV9; clone size: NA; CDR3 protein: CASSVGDGSYEQYF; CDR3 DNA: TGTGCCAGCAGCGTAGGGGACGGGTCCTACGAGCAGTACTTC
J gene: TRBJ1-2; D gene: TRBD1; V gene: TRBV10-1; clone size: NA; CDR3 protein: CASHPALYLEARTGCGYTF; CDR3 DNA: TGCGCCAGCCACCCGGCACTCTACCTCGAGGCCAGGACAGGGTGTGGCTACACCTTC
J gene: TRBJ2-5; D gene: NA; V gene: TRBV30; clone size: NA; CDR3 protein: CAWSVRQPKSQETQYF; CDR3 DNA: TGTGCCTGGAGTGTACGGCAGCCCAAAAGTCAAGAGACCCAGTACTTC
J gene: TRBJ2-3; D gene: NA; V gene: TRBV28; clone size: NA; CDR3 protein: CASSSLIPSDTQYF; CDR3 DNA: TGTGCCAGCAGTTCTTTGATACCCTCAGATACGCAGTATTTT
J gene: TRBJ1-1; D gene: TRBD1; V gene: TRBV19; clone size: NA; CDR3 protein: CASRPTGSTEAFF; CDR3 DNA: TGTGCCAGTAGGCCGACAGGGAGCACTGAAGCTTTCTTT
J gene: TRBJ1-1; D gene: NA; V gene: TRBV27; clone size: once; CDR3 protein: CASSLNGKGGNTEAFF; CDR3 DNA: TGTGCCAGCAGTTTAAATGGGAAGGGGGGGAACACTGAAGCTTTCTTT
J gene: TRBJ1-2; D gene: TRBD1; V gene: TRBV13; clone size: NA; CDR3 protein: CASSLGQGFGGYTF; CDR3 DNA: TGTGCCAGCAGCTTAGGACAGGGGTTTGGTGGCTACACCTTC
J gene: TRBJ2-7; D gene: NA; V gene: TRBV6-6; clone size: NA; CDR3 protein: CASSYLRDEQYF; CDR3 DNA: TGTGCCAGCAGTTACCTACGGGACGAGCAGTACTTC
J gene: TRBJ2-1; D gene: TRBD2; V gene: TRBV5-4; clone size: NA; CDR3 protein: CASSLSASGDNEQFF; CDR3 DNA: TGTGCCAGCAGCTTGTCGGCTAGCGGGGACAATGAGCAGTTCTTC
J gene: TRBJ1-2; D gene: TRBD1; V gene: TRBV28; clone size: NA; CDR3 protein: CASRKQGALWGYTF; CDR3 DNA: TGTGCCAGCAGGAAGCAGGGGGCGCTTTGGGGCTACACCTTC
J gene: TRBJ2-3; D gene: TRBD2; V gene: TRBV9; clone size: NA; CDR3 protein: CASSASLAGGEDTQYF; CDR3 DNA: TGTGCCAGCAGCGCTTCATTAGCGGGAGGGGAAGATACGCAGTATTTT